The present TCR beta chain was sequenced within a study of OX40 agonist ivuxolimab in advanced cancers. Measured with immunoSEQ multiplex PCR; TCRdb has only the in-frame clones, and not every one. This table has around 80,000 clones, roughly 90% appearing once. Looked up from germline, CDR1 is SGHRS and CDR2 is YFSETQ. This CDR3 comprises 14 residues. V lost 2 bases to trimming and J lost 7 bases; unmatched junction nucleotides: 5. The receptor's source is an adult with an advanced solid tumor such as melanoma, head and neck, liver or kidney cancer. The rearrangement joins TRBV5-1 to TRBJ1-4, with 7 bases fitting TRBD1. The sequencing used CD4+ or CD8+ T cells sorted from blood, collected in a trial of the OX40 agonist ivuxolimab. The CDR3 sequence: CASSFQGGAEKLFF. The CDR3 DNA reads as TGCGCCAGCAGCTTTCAGGGGGGAGCTGAAAAACTGTTTTTT.